This T cell receptor beta chain came from a study of T cell responses to AZD1222 COVID-19 vaccine (dated by TCRdb to about 2021). In the study overall: TCR sequencing covered 233 trial participants: nearly 210 given two doses of AZD1222 and around 25 given two doses of MenACWY control vaccine. Trial participants were enrolled by age into 18-55, 56-69 and 70-plus year subgroups, with about 150, 28 and 57 TCR-sequenced participants respectively. On the study overall, not on this receptor specifically: Conclusions about previously exposed vaccinees are limited, since just a handful of AZD1222 recipients were seropositive for SARS-CoV-2 at baseline. Most participants were white British and females outnumbered males, and the authors suggested that clonal diversity may have been underestimated. CD4 TCRs associated with the vaccine covered the entire spike protein, and the dominant responses were in regions 160-218 and 743-854. A significant rise in spike-specific TCR breadth and depth was observed after two AZD1222 doses relative to day 0 and relative to MenACWY recipients. Reportedly, almost half of the unique spike-specific TCRs recognized epitopes lying outside the regions that are mutated in the B.1.351 and B.1.1.7 variants. In the small 56-69-year group, the increase in depth fell short of significance, most likely because of low power. No day 14 peak-response samples were available, so repertoires were characterized only after the peak T cell response.

The CDR3 starts with the cysteine, ends with the phenylalanine, and has 17 residues. Of all the DNA, just the CDR3 is kept, 51 bases in frame from base 1. V is pared back by 3 bases and J by 5 bases, with 20 bases lying between the germline termini. Taken from the germline V gene (reference sequence), the CDR1 and CDR2 loops are WNHNN and SYGVQD. The CDR3 regions of human TCRbeta chains were analyzed by immunosequencing. On the authors' methods: TCRs in the repertoires were compared against a reference library of SARS-CoV-2-specific TCRs that had been generated with the MIRA antigen-specificity platform. Breadth meant the fraction of unique TCRs that were SARS-CoV-2-associated, whereas depth meant the fraction of total T cells that were SARS-CoV-2-associated. Using the MIRA data, each spike-specific TCR was assigned both to the spike region to which the TCR was reactive and to a CD4 or CD8 class. Log10-transformed breadth and depth values were compared by one-way ANOVA with Sidak's multiple comparisons tests. TCRdb took this table from immuneACCESS and kept in-frame rearrangements with V and J called. Such tables lack part of the clones; where checked against another copy, unresolved V genes explain under half of the gap, and the rest is unexplained. Clonal size and the V and J genes are those of that table, whereas D and trimming came from the DNA. Within this sample are about 93,000 clones, with approximately 89% of them counted one time only. The top ten clonotypes cover about 3% of the sample.

In regard to this clone: What antigen it recognizes has not been identified. Base qualities are not at hand, and no much larger clone is one base apart.

In light of the paper, this sample's time point label describes: baseline before first vaccination. The treatment or condition label here, explained by the study, means: meningococcal conjugate vaccine given as trial control. The vaccinee samples were drawn from two UK trials, COV001 and COV002, one of which was a single-blind randomized controlled phase 2/3 trial testing AZD1222 (ChAdOx1 nCoV-19) in healthy adults. Trial participant PBMC samples were collected at day 0 and day 28 after the second dose for TCRbeta chain sequencing. The sequencing here drew on peripheral blood, taken on day 0 of MenACWY control vaccination. This sequence uses TRBV10-1 and TRBJ2-1; matching of 7 bases hints at TRBD2 as the D gene. This TCR was sampled from an adult in good health. The sequence in DNA is TGCGCCAGCAGTGACGGACGGGGGGCGCACCCCCACAATGAGCAGTTCTTC. Its protein product is CASSDGRGAHPHNEQFF.